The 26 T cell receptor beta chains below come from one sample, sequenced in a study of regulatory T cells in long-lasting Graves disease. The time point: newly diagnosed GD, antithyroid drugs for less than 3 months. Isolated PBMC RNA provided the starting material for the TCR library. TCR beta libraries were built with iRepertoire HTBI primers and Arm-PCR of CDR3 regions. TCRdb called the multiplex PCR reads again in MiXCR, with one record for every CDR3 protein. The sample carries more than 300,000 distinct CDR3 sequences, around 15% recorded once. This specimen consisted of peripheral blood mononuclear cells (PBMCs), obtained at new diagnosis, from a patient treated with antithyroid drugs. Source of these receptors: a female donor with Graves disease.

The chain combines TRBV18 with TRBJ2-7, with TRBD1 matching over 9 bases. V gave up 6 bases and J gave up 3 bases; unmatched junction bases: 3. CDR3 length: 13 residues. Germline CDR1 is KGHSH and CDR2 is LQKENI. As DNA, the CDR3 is TGTGCCAGCTCGCGGGACAGGGTCTACGAGCAGTACTTC. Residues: CASSRDRVYEQYF.

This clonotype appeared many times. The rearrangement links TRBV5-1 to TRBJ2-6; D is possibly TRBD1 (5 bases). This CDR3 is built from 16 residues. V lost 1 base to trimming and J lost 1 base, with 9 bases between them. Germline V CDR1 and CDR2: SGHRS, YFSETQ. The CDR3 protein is CASSLQGSSGANVLTF. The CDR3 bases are TGCGCCAGCAGCTTGCAGGGTAGTTCTGGGGCCAACGTCCTGACTTTC.

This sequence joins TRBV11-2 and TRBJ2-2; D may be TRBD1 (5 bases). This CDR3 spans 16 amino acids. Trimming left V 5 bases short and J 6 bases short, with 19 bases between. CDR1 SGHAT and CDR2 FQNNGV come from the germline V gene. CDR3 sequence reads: CASSPFGAGIPGELFF. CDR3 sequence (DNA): TGTGCCAGCAGCCCCTTTGGGGCAGGGATTCCCGGGGAGCTGTTTTTT.

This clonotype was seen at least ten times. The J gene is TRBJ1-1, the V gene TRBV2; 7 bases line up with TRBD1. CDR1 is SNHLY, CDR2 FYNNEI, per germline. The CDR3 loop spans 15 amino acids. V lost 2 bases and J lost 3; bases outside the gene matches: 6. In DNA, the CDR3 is TGTGCCAGCAGTGAAAGGGGGCGGTGGCACACTGAAGCTTTCTTT. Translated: CASSERGRWHTEAFF.

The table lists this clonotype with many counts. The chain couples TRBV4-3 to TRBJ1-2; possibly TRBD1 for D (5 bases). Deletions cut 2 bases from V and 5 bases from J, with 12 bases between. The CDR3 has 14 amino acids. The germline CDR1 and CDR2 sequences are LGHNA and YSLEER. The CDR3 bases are TGCGCCAGCAGCCAATTTGGGACGGCTTATGGCTACACCTTC. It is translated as CASSQFGTAYGYTF.

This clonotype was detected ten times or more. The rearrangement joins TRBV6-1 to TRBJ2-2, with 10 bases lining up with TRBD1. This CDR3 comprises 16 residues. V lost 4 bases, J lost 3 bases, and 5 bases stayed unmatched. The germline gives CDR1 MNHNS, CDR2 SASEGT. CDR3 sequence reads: CASSAAGTGDTGELFF. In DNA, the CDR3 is TGTGCCAGCAGTGCTGCCGGGACAGGGGACACCGGGGAGCTGTTTTTT.

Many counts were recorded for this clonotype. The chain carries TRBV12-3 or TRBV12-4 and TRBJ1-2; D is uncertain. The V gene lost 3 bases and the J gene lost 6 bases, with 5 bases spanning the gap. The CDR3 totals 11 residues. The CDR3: CASSLENGYTF. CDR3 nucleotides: TGTGCCAGCAGTTTGGAGAATGGCTACACCTTC.

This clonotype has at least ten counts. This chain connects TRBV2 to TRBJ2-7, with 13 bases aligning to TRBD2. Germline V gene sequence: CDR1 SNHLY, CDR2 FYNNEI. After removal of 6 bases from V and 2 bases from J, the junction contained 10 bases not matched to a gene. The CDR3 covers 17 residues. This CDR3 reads CASSPRTSGSGAYEQYF. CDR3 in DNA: TGTGCCAGCAGCCCACGGACTAGCGGGAGTGGGGCCTACGAGCAGTACTTC.

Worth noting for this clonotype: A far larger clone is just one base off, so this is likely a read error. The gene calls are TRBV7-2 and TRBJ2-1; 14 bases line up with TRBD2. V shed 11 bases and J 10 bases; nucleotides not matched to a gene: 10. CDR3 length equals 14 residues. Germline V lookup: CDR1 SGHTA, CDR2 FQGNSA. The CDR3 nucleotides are TGTGCCTGCACCCCGGGACTAGCGGGAGAAGAGCAGTTCTTC. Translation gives CACTPGLAGEEQFF.

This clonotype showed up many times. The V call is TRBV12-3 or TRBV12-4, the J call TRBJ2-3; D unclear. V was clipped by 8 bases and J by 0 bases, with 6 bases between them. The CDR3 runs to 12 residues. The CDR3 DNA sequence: TGTGCCAGCGCCCAGAGCACAGATACGCAGTATTTT. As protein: CASAQSTDTQYF.

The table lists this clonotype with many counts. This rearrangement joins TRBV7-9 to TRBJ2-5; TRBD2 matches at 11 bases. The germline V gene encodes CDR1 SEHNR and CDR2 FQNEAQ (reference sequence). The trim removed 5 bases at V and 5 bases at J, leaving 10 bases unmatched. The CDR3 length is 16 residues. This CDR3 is CASSSQPGLAEETQYF. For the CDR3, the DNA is TGTGCCAGCAGCAGCCAGCCGGGACTAGCGGAGGAGACCCAGTACTTC.

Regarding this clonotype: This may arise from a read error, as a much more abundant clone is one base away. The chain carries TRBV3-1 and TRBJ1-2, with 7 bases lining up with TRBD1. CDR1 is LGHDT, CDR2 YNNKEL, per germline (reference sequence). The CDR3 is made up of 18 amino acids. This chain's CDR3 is CASSRNLMPGQMNYGCTF. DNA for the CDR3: TGTGCCAGCAGCCGAAACCTGATGCCGGGACAGATGAACTATGGCTGCACCTTC.

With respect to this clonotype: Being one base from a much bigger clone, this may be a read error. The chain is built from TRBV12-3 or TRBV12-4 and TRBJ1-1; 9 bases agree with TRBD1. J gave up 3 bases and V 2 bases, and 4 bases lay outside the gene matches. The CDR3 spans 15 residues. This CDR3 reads CASSLFRTGDTEAFF. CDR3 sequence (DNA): TGTGCCAGCAGTTTATTCCGGACAGGGGACACTGAAGCTTTCTTT.

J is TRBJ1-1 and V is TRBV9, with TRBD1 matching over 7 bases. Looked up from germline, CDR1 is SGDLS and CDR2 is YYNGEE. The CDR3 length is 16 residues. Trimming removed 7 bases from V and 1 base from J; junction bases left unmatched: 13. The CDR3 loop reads CASSPRQGRENTEAFF. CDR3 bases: TGTGCCAGCTCACCCCGACAGGGTCGGGAGAACACTGAAGCTTTCTTT.

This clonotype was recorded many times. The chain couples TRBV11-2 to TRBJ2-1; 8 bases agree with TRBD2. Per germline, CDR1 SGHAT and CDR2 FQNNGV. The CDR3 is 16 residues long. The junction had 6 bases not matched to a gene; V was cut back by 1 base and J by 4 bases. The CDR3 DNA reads TGTGCCAGCAGCTTAGTCGGGGGGGGGCCGTACAATGAGCAGTTCTTC. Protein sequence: CASSLVGGGPYNEQFF.

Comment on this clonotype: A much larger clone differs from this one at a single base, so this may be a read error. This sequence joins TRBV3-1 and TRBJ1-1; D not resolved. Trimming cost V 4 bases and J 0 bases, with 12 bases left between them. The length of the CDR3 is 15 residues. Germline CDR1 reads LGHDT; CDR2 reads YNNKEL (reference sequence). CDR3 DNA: TGTGCCAGCAGCCCCCGGGAGAGTTTGAACACTGAAGCTTTCTTT. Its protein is CASSPRESLNTEAFF. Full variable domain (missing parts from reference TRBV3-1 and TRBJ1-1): DTAVSQTPKYLVTQMGNDKSIKCEQNLGHDTMYWYKQDSKKFLKIMFSYNNKELIINETVPNRFSPKSPDKAHLNLHINSLELGDSAVYFCASSPRESLNTEAFFGQGTRLTVV.

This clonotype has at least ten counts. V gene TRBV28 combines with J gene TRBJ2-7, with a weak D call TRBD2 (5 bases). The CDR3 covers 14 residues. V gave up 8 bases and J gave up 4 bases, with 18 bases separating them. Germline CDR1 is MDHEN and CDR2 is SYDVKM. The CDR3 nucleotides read TGTGCCAGCTTAAAAACTAGTGGCGGGTACGAGCAGTACTTC. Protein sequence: CASLKTSGGYEQYF.

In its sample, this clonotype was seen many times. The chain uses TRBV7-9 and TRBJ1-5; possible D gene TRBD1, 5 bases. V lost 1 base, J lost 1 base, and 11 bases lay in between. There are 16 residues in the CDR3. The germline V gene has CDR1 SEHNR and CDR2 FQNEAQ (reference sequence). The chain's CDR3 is CASSLGWDESNQPQHF. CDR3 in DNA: TGTGCCAGCAGCTTAGGTTGGGACGAAAGCAATCAGCCCCAGCATTTT.

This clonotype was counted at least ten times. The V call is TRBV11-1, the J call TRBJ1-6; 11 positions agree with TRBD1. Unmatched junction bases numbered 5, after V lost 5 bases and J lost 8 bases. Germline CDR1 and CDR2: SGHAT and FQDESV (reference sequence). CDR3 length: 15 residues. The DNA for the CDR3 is TGTGCCAGCAGCCCTCGGACAGGGGGCCATTCACCCCTCCACTTT. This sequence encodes CASSPRTGGHSPLHF. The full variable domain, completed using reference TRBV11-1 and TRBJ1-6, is EAEVAQSPRYKITEKSQAVAFWCDPISGHATLYWYRQILGQGPELLVQFQDESVVDDSQLPKDRFSAERLKGVDSTLKIQPAELGDSAMYLCASSPRTGGHSPLHFGNGTRLTVT.

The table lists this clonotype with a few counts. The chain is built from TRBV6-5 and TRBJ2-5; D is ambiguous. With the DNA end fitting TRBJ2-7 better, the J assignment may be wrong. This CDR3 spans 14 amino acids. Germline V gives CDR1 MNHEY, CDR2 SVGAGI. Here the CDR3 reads CASSYQRSSYEQYF. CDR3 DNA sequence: TGTGCCAGCAGTTACCAGAGATCCTCCTACGAGCAGTACTTC.

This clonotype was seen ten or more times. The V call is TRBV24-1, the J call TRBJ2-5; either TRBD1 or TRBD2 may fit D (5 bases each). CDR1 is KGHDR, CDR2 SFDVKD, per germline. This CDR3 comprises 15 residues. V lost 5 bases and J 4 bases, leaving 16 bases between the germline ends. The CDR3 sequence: CATSGGSVARETQYF. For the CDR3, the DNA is TGTGCCACCAGTGGGGGGTCGGTTGCTCGAGAGACCCAGTACTTC.

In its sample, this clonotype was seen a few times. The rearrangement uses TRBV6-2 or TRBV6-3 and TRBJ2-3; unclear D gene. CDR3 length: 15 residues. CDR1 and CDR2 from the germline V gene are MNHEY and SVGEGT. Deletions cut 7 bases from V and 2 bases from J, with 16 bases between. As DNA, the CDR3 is TGTGCCAGCACCCCGTGGGGTCAATCCACAGATACGCAGTATTTT. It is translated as CASTPWGQSTDTQYF.

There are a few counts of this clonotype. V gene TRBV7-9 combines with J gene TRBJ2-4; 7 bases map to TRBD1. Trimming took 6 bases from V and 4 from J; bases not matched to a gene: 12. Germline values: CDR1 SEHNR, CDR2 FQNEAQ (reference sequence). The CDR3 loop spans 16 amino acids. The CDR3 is CASSQQTGVSKNIQYF. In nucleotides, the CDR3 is TGTGCCAGCAGTCAACAAACAGGGGTGTCTAAAAACATTCAGTACTTC.

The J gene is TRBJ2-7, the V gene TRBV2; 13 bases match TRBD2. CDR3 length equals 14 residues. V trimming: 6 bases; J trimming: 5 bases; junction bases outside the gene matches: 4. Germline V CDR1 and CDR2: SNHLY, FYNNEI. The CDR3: CASRGTSGIHEQYF. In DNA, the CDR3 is TGTGCCAGCAGGGGGACTAGCGGGATCCACGAGCAGTACTTC. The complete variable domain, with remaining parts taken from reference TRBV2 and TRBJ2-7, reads EPEVTQTPSHQVTQMGQEVILRCVPISNHLYFYWYRQILGQKVEFLVSFYNNEISEKSEIFDDQFSVERPDGSNFTLKIRSTKLEDSAMYFCASRGTSGIHEQYFGPGTRLTVT.

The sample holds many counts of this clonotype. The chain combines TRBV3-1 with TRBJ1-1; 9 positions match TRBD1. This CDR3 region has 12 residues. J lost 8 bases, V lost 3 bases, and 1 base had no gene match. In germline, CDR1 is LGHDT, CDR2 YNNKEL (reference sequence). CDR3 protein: CASSHGTGEAFF. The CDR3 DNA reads TGTGCCAGCAGCCACGGGACAGGGGAAGCTTTCTTT.

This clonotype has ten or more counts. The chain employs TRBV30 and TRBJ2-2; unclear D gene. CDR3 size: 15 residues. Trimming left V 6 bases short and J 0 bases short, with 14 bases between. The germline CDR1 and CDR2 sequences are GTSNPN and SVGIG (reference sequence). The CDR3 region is CACPPQSANTGELFF. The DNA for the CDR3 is TGTGCCTGTCCCCCACAAAGCGCGAACACCGGGGAGCTGTTTTTT.